This T cell receptor (beta chain) was found in a study of T-cell memory formation after mild COVID-19. General study findings and limits: Detection of some responders pre-infection suggested pre-existing cross-reactive memory T cells participated.

Amplification by 5'RACE using constant-segment primers produced TCR alpha and TCR beta cDNA libraries that carried sample barcodes and UMIs. TCRdb used MiXCR to reprocess the 5' RACE reads, holding one entry per CDR3 protein. This repertoire shows about 560,000 distinct CDR3 sequences, 15% to 20% found once; its top ten account for about 8.6%. This clonotype was counted a few times. Its antigen is undetermined. J gave up 2 bases and V 4 bases, and 10 bases lay outside the gene matches. The CDR3 has 18 residues. Germline lookup yields CDR1 LGHNA and CDR2 YSLEER. The source material was PBMCs or a T cell subset sorted from them (not recorded which). The chain carries TRBV4-3 and TRBJ2-3; 12 bases line up with TRBD2. The source is an adult woman who had mild COVID-19 (a few samples of this study predate the infection). Cell type and time point are not known. CDR3 sequence: CASSLRRGLAGNTDTQYF. In nucleotides, the CDR3 is TGCGCCAGCAGCCTACGCCGTGGACTAGCGGGGAACACAGATACGCAGTATTTT.